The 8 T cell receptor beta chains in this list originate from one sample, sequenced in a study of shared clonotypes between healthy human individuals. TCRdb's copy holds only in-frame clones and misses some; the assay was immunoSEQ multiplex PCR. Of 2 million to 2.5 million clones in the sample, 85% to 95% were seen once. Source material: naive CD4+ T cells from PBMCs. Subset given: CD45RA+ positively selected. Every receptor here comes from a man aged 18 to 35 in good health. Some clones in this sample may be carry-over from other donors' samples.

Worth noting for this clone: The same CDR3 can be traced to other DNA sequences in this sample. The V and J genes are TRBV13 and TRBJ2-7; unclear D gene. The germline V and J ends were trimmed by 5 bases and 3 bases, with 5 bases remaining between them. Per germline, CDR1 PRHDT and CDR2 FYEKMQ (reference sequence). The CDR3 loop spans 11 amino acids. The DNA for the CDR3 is TGTGCCAGCAGCCTCCACTACGAGCAGTACTTC. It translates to CASSLHYEQYF.

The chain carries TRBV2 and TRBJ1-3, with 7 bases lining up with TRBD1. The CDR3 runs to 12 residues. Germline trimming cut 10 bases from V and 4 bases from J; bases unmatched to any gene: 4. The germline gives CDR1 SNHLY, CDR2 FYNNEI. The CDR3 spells CATGTVGNTIYF. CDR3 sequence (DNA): TGTGCCACCGGGACAGTGGGAAACACCATATATTTT.

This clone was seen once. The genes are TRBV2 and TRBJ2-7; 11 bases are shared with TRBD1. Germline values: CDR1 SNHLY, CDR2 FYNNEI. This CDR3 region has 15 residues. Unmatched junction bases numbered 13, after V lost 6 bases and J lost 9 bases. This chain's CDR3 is CASRHHPGQGVGQYF. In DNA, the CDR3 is TGTGCCAGCAGACATCATCCGGGACAGGGGGTCGGGCAGTACTTC.

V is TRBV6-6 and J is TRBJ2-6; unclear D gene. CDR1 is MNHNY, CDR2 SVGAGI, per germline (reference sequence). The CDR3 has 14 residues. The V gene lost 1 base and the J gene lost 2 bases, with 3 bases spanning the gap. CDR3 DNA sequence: TGTGCCAGCAGTTACTTGCCTGGGGCCAACGTCCTGACTTTC. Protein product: CASSYLPGANVLTF.

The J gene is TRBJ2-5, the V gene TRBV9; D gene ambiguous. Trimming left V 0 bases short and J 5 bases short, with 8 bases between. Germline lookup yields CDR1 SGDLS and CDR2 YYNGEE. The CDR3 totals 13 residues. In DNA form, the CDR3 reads TGTGCCAGCAGCGTAGGCATTGGGGAGACCCAGTACTTC. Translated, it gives CASSVGIGETQYF.

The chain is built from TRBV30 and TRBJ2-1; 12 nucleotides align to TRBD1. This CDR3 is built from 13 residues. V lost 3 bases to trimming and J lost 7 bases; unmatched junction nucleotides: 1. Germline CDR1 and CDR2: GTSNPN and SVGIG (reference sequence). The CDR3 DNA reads TGTGCCTGGAGGGGACAGGGGGCGAATGAGCAGTTCTTC. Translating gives CAWRGQGANEQFF.

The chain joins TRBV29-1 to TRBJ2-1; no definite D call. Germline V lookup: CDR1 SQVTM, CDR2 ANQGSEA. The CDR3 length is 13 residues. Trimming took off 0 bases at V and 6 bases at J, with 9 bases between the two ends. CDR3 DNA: TGCAGCGTTGAAGATACAAGAGTCAATGAGCAGTTCTTC. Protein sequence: CSVEDTRVNEQFF.

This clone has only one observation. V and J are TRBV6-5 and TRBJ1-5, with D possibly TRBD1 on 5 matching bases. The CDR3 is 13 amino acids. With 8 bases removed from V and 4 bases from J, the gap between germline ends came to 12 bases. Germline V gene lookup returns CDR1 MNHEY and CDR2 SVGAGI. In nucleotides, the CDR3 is TGTGCCAGCCGGGCAGGGTGGAATCAGCCCCAGCATTTT. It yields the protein CASRAGWNQPQHF.